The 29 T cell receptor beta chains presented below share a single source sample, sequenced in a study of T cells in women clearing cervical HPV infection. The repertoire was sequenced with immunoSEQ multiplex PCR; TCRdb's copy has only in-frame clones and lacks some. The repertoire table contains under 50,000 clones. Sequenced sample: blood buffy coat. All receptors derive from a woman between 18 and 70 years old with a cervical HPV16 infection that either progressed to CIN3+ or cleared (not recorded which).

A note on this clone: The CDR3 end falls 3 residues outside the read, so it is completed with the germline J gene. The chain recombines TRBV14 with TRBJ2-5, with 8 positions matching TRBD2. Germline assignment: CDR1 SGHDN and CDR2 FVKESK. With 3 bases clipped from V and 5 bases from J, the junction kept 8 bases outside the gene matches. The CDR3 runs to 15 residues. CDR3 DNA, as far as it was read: TGTGCCAGCAGCCACGGGGGGGGGACAACGGAGACC. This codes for CASSHGGGTTET. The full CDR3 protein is CASSHGGGTTETQYF.

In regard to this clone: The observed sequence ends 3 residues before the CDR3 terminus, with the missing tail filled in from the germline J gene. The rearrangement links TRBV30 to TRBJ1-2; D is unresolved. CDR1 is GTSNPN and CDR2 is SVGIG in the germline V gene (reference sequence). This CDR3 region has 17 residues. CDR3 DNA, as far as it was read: TGTGCCTGGAGTAGAGTCGGGGTAACTAGCGGGAGCTACGAC. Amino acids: CAWSRVGVTSGSYD. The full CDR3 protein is CAWSRVGVTSGSYDYTF. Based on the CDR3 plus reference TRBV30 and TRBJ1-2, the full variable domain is SQTIHQWPATLVQPVGSPLSLECTVEGTSNPNLYWYRQAAGRGLQLLFYSVGIGQISSEVPQNLSASRPQDRQFILSSKKLLLSDSGFYLCAWSRVGVTSGSYDYTFGSGTRLTVV.

The sequenced part of the CDR3 DNA is TGTGCCACCCGAAACCTAAAAGGGGGCGGTGGGGCCAACGTG. This sequence encodes CATRNLKGGGGANV. The entire CDR3 is CATRNLKGGGGANVLFF. This sequence joins TRBV19 and TRBJ2-2, with 7 bases matching TRBD1. With the read ending 3 residues before the CDR3 end, the germline J gene is used to fill in that end. The germline V gene encodes CDR1 LNHDA and CDR2 SQIVND (reference sequence). The CDR3 loop spans 17 amino acids.

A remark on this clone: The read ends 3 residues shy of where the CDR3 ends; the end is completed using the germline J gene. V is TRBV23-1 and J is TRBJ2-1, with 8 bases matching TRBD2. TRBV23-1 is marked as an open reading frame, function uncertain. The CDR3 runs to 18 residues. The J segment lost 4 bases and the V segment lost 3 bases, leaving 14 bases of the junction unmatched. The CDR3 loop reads CASSHRVEKRGTYNEQFF. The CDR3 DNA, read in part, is TGCGCCAGCAGTCATCGCGTTGAAAAGCGGGGGACGTACAATGAG.

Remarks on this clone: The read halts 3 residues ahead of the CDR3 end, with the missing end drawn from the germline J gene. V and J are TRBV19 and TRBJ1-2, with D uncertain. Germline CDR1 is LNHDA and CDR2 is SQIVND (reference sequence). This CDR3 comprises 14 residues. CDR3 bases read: TGTGCCAGTAGCCCGGCTAGCGTTGACAATGAC. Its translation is CASSPASVDND. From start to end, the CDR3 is CASSPASVDNDYTF. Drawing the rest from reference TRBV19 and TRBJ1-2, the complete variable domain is DGGITQSPKYLFRKEGQNVTLSCEQNLNHDAMYWYRQDPGQGLRLIYYSQIVNDFQKGDIAEGYSVSREKKESFPLTVTSAQKNPTAFYLCASSPASVDNDYTFGSGTRLTVV.

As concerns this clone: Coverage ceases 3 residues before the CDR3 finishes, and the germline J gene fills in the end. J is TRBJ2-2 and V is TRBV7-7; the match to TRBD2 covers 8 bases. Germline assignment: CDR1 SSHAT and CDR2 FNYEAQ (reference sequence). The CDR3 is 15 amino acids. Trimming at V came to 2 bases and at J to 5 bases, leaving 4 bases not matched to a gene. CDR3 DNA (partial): TGTGCCAGCAGCTTAAGGCGGGGGGAAACCGGGGAG. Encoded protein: CASSLRRGETGE. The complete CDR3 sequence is CASSLRRGETGELFF.

The CDR3 sequence is CASSLAGLTGELFF. The sequenced part of the CDR3 DNA is TGTGCCAGCAGCTTAGCGGGGCTCACCGGGGAG. This rearrangement joins TRBV7-9 to TRBJ2-2, with a weak D call TRBD1 (5 bases). Read data end 3 residues before the CDR3 end; the end is taken from the germline J gene. The CDR3 runs 14 residues. CDR1 and CDR2 from the germline V gene are SEHNR and FQNEAQ (reference sequence). The ends were cut back, 0 bases at V and 4 bases at J, with 6 bases in the middle.

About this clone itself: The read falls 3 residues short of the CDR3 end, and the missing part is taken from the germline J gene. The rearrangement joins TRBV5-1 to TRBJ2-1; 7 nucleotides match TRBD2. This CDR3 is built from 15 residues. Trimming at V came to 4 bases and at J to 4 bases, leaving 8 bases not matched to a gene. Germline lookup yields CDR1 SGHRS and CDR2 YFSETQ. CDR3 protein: CASSLSGEGYNEQFF. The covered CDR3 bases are TGCGCCAGCAGCCTAAGCGGGGAGGGTTACAATGAG.

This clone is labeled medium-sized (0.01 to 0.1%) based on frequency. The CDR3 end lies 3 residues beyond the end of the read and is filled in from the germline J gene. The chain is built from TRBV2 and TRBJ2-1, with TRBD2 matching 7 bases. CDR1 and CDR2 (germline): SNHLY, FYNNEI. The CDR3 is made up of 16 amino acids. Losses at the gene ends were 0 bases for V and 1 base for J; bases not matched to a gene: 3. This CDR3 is CASSEAPGLSYNEQFF. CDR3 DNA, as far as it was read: TGTGCCAGCAGTGAAGCTCCGGGACTATCCTACAATGAG.

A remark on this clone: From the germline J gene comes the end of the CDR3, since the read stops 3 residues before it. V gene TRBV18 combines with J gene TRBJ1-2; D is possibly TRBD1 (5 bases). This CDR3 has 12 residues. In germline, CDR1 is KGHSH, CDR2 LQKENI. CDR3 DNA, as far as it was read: TGTGCCAGCTCACCGCAGCGGGGGGAC. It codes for CASSPQRGD. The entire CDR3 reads CASSPQRGDYTF. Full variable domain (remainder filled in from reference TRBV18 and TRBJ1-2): NAGVMQNPRHLVRRRGQEARLRCSPMKGHSHVYWYRQLPEEGLKFMVYLQKENIIDESGMPKERFSAEFPKEGPSILRIQQVVRGDSAAYFCASSPQRGDYTFGSGTRLTVV.

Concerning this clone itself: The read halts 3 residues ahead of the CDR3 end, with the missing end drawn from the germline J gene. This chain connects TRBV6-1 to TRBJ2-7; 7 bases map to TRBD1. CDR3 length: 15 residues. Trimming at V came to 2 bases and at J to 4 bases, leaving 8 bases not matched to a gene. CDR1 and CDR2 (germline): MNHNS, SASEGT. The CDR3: CASSEPGTVPYEQYF. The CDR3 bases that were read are TGTGCCAGCAGTGAACCAGGGACAGTGCCATACGAG.

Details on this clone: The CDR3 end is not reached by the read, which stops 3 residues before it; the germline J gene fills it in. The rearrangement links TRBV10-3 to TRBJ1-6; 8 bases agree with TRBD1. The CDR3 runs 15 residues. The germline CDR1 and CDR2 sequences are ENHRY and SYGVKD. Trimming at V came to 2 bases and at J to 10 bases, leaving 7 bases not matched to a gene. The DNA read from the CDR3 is TGTGCCATCAGTGAGACGACAGGGGCATGGTCACCC. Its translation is CAISETTGAWSP. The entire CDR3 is CAISETTGAWSPLHF.

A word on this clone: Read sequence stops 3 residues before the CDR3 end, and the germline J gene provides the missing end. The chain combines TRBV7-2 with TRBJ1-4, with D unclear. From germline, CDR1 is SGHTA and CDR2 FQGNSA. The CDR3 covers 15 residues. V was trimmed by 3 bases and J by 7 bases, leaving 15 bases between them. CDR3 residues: CASSFGSGYGEKLFF. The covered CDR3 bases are TGTGCCAGCAGCTTTGGGTCAGGCTATGGTGAAAAA.

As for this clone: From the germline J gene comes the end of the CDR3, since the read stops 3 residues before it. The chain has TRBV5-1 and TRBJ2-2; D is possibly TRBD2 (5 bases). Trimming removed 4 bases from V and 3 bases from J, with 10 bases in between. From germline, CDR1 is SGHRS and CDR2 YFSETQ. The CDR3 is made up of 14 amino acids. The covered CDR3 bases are TGCGCCAGCAGCCGTTGGACTGACACCGGGGAG. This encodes CASSRWTDTGE. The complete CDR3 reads CASSRWTDTGELFF. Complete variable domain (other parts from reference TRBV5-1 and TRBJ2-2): KAGVTQTPRYLIKTRGQQVTLSCSPISGHRSVSWYQQTPGQGLQFLFEYFSETQRNKGNFPGRFSGRQFSNSRSEMNVSTLELGDSALYLCASSRWTDTGELFFGEGSRLTVL.

CDR3 DNA (partial): TGTGCCAGCAGCCTCAGACAGGGCAACACCGGGGAG. It yields the protein CASSLRQGNTGE. The entire CDR3 sequence reads CASSLRQGNTGELFF. The gene calls are TRBV16 and TRBJ2-2; the match to TRBD1 covers 7 bases. The read ends 3 residues before the CDR3 terminus; that terminus is restored from the germline J gene. The ends lost 4 bases at V and 2 bases at J; junction bases unmatched: 4. CDR1 is KGHSY and CDR2 is FQNENV in the germline V gene. The CDR3 extends over 15 amino acids.

CDR3 DNA (partial): TGTGCCAGCCGCCGGGACATCTACAATGAG. This gives the protein CASRRDIYNE. The whole CDR3 reads CASRRDIYNEQFF. The rearrangement links TRBV7-9 to TRBJ2-1; the D gene is possibly TRBD1 (6 bases). Read sequence stops 3 residues before the CDR3 end, and the germline J gene provides the missing end. V lost 8 bases and J lost 3, with 11 bases in between. The CDR3 runs 13 residues. Germline V lookup: CDR1 SEHNR, CDR2 FQNEAQ (reference sequence).

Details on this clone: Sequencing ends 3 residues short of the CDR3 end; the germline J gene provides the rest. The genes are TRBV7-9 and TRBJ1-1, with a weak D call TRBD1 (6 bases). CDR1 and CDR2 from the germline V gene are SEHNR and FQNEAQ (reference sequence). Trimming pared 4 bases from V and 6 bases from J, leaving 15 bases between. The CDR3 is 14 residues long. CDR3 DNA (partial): TGTGCCAGCAGCTCGATCGAGGGGGTCGCTGAA. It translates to CASSSIEGVAE. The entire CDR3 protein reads CASSSIEGVAEAFF. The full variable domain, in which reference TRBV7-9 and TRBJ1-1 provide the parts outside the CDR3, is DTGVSQNPRHKITKRGQNVTFRCDPISEHNRLYWYRQTLGQGPEFLTYFQNEAQLEKSRLLSDRFSAERPKGSFSTLEIQRTEQGDSAMYLCASSSIEGVAEAFFGQGTRLTVV.

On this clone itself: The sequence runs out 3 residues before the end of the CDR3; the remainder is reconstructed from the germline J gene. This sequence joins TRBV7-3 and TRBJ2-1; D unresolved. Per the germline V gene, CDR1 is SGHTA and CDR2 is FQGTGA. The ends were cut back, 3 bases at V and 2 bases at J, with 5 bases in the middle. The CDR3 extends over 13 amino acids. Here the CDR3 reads CASSLAPYNEQFF. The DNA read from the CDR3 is TGTGCCAGCAGCTTGGCCCCCTACAATGAG. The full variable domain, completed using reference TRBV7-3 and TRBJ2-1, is GAGVSQTPSNKVTEKGKYVELRCDPISGHTALYWYRQSLGQGPEFLIYFQGTGAADDSGLPNDRFFAVRPEGSVSTLKIQRTERGDSAVYLCASSLAPYNEQFFGPGTRLTVL.

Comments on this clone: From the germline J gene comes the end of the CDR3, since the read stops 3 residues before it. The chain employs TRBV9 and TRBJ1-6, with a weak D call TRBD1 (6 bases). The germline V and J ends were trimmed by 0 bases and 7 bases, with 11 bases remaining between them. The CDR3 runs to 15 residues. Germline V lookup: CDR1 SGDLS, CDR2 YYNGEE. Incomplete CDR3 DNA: TGTGCCAGCAGCGTAGGTAATCAGGGGAATTCACCC. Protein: CASSVGNQGNSP. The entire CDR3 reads CASSVGNQGNSPLHF.

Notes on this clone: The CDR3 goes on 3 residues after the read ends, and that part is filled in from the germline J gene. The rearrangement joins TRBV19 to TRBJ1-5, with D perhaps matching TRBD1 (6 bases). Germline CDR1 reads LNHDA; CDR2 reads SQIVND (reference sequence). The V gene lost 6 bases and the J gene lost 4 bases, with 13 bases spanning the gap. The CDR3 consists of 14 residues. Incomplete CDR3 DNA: TGTGCCAGTAGCTCGACAGGAGGAAATCAGCCC. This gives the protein CASSSTGGNQP. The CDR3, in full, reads CASSSTGGNQPQHF.

This chain's CDR3 is CASRGGTSGYYEQYF. The sequenced CDR3 bases are TGTGCCAGCAGGGGCGGGACTAGCGGTTACTACGAG. V and J are TRBV7-2 and TRBJ2-7, with TRBD2 matching over 11 bases. The sequenced fragment ends 3 residues before the CDR3 boundary, so the rest is inferred from the germline J gene. CDR1 is SGHTA and CDR2 is FQGNSA in the germline V gene. The J segment lost 3 bases and the V segment lost 6 bases, leaving 7 bases of the junction unmatched. The CDR3 contains 15 residues.

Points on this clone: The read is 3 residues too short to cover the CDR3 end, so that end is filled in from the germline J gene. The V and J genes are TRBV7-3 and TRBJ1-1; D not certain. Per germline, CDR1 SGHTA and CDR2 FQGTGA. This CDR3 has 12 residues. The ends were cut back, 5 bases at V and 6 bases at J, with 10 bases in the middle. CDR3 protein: CASSEGSPEAFF. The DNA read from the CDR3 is TGTGCCAGCAGCGAAGGGTCCCCTGAA. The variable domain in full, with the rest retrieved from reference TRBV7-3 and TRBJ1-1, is GAGVSQTPSNKVTEKGKYVELRCDPISGHTALYWYRQSLGQGPEFLIYFQGTGAADDSGLPNDRFFAVRPEGSVSTLKIQRTERGDSAVYLCASSEGSPEAFFGQGTRLTVV.

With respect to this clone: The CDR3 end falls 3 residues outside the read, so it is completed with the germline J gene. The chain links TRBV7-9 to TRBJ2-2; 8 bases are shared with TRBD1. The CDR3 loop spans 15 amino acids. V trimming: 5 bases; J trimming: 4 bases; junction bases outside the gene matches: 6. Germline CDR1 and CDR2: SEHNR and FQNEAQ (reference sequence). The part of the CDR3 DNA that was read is TGTGCCAGCAGCGTCCAGGGGGCGGGCACCGGGGAG. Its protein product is CASSVQGAGTGE. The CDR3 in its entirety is CASSVQGAGTGELFF.

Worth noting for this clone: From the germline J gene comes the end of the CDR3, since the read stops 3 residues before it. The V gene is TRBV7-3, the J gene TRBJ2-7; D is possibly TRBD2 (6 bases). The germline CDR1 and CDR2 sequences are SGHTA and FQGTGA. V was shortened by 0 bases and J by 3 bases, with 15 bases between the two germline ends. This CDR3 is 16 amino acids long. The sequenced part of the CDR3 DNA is TGTGCCAGCAGCTTAACCCCCCTGGAGGGTATCTACGAG. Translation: CASSLTPLEGIYE. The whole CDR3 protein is CASSLTPLEGIYEQYF.

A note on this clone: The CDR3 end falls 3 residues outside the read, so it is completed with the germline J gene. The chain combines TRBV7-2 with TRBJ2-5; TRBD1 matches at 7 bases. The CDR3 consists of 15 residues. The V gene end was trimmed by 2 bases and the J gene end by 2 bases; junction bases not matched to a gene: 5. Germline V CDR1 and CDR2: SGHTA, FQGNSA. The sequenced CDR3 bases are TGTGCCAGCAGCTTAACCACGGACAGGCAAGAGACC. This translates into CASSLTTDRQET. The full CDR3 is CASSLTTDRQETQYF.

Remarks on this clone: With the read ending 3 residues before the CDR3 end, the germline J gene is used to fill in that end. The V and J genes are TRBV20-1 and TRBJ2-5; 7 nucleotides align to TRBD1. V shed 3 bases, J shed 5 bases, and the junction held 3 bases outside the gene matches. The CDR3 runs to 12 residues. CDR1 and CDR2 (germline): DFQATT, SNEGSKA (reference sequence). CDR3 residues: CSASQQGETQYF. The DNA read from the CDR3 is TGCAGTGCTAGCCAACAGGGGGAGACC.

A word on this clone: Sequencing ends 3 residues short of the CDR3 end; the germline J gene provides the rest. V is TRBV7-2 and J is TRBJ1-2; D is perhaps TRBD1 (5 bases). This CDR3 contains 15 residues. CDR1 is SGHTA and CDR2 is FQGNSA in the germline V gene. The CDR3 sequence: CASSPLSGARETYTF. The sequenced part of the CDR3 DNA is TGTGCCAGCAGCCCTCTGAGTGGGGCCCGAGAGACC.

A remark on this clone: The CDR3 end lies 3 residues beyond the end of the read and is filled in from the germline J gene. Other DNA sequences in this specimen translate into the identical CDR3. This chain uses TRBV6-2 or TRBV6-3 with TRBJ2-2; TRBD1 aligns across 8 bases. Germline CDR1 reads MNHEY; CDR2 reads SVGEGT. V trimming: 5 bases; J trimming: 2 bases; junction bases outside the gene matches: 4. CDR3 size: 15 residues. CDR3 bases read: TGTGCCAGCAGTCACGGACAGGGAAACACCGGGGAG. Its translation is CASSHGQGNTGE. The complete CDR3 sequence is CASSHGQGNTGELFF.

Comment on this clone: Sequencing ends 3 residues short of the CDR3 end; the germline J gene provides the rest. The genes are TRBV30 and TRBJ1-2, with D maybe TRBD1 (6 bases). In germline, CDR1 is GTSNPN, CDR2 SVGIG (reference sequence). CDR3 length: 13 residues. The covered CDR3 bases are TGTGCCTGGAGTGTAATGGGGGCAGATGAC. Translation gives CAWSVMGADD. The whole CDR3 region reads CAWSVMGADDYTF.